This TCR beta chain is from a study of radiation and T cells in renal cell carcinoma. Findings of the study overall: Sampling covered only about 1 g of each tumor. Top 100 clonotypes averaged around 50% in irradiated versus around 40% in nephrectomy-only tumors.

Only in-frame clones appear in the TCRdb table, and some are missing; sequencing was by immunoSEQ multiplex PCR. Counted here are around 16,000 clones, around 66% occurring once; the ten biggest clones make up roughly 26%. About this clone itself: Its antigen is currently unknown.

Sample treatment: 15 Gy SBRT to primary tumor, nephrectomy 4 weeks later. The patient's renal cell carcinoma had clear cell pathology. The sample in question was tumor tissue, obtained from a patient whose treatment included radiotherapy and nephrectomy. This receptor was obtained from a woman in her 70s with renal cell carcinoma.

This CDR3 is CASSVGLGGAASPLHF. DNA for the CDR3: TGTGCCAGCAGCGTAGGGCTTGGAGGGGCCGCATCACCCCTCCACTTT. The rearrangement joins TRBV9 to TRBJ1-6; D may be TRBD1 (5 bases). CDR3 length: 16 amino acids. Germline loops: CDR1 SGDLS, CDR2 YYNGEE. The V gene lost 0 bases and the J gene lost 10 bases, with 17 bases spanning the gap.